One and the same sample provided the 10 T cell receptor beta chains below, sequenced in a study of cytotoxic CD8 clonotypes in ibrutinib-treated CLL. Sequencing was performed with immunoSEQ multiplex PCR; in TCRdb, only in-frame clones are kept and a portion is missing. The table records a few hundred thousand clones, roughly 79% of them present only once. The sequencing here drew on PBMCs, taken before ibrutinib treatment. These receptors were obtained from a human donor with chronic lymphocytic leukemia.

The chain recombines TRBV12-5 with TRBJ2-1, with unresolved D. CDR3 length: 13 amino acids. Per the germline V gene, CDR1 is LGHNT and CDR2 is FRNRAP. The germline V and J ends were trimmed by 5 bases and 4 bases, with 9 bases remaining between them. Written as DNA, the CDR3 is TGTGCTAGTGGTCCCCTTGGGTACAATGAGCAGTTCTTC. Protein: CASGPLGYNEQFF.

This rearrangement joins TRBV6-5 to TRBJ2-7; D not certain. Trimming cost V 8 bases and J 5 bases, with 19 bases left between them. There are 14 residues in the CDR3. Looked up from germline, CDR1 is MNHEY and CDR2 is SVGAGI. This CDR3 reads CASSNTGILHEQYF. The CDR3 bases are TGTGCCAGCTCTAATACCGGCATACTCCACGAGCAGTACTTC.

The chain links TRBV7-6 to TRBJ2-7; 12 nucleotides align to TRBD2. Germline V gives CDR1 SGHVS, CDR2 FNYEAQ. The junction had 2 bases not matched to a gene; V was cut back by 2 bases and J by 6 bases. The CDR3 has 14 amino acids. The CDR3 DNA sequence: TGTGCCAGCAGCTTACTAGCGGGAGGGGGCGAGCAGTACTTC. Translating it yields CASSLLAGGGEQYF. Full variable domain (rest looked up from reference TRBV7-6 and TRBJ2-7): GAGVSQSPRYKVTKRGQDVALRCDPISGHVSLYWYRQALGQGPEFLTYFNYEAQQDKSGLPNDRFSAERPEGSISTLTIQRTEQRDSAMYRCASSLLAGGGEQYFGPGTRLTVT.

V usage is TRBV10-3 and J usage is TRBJ2-1; TRBD1 or TRBD2 may be the D gene (5 bases each). The V gene lost 4 bases and the J gene lost 8 bases, with 18 bases spanning the gap. From germline, CDR1 is ENHRY and CDR2 SYGVKD. The CDR3 is made up of 15 amino acids. CDR3 amino acids: CAISGGFEGHDEQFF. CDR3 DNA: TGTGCCATCAGTGGGGGGTTTGAAGGGCACGATGAGCAGTTCTTC.

The CDR3 sequence is CASSQVGGRYGYTF. CDR3 in DNA: TGTGCCAGCAGCCAAGTGGGAGGTCGCTATGGCTACACCTTC. The gene calls are TRBV4-2 and TRBJ1-2; D is ambiguous. V lost 1 base, J lost 4 bases, and 10 bases lay in between. The CDR3 length is 14 residues. Germline V lookup: CDR1 LGHNA, CDR2 YNFKEQ.

This rearrangement joins TRBV27 to TRBJ2-5; 7 bases line up with TRBD2. The germline V gene encodes CDR1 MNHEY and CDR2 SMNVEV (reference sequence). The CDR3 has 16 residues. V shed 0 bases, J shed 5 bases, and the junction held 9 bases outside the gene matches. CDR3: CASSLSSWLAVETQYF. The DNA of the CDR3 is TGTGCCAGCAGTTTATCATCTTGGCTAGCGGTTGAGACCCAGTACTTC.

This clone occurred a few times. V is TRBV30 and J is TRBJ1-4; 7 bases map to TRBD1. Germline V gives CDR1 GTSNPN, CDR2 SVGIG (reference sequence). The trim removed 4 bases at V and 6 bases at J, leaving 8 bases unmatched. The CDR3 is made up of 14 amino acids. CDR3 coding DNA: TGTGCCTGGACCCACAGGGGAGGTCATGAAAAACTGTTTTTT. As protein: CAWTHRGGHEKLFF.

The chain couples TRBV25-1 to TRBJ2-7; 12 bases match TRBD2. This CDR3 region has 13 residues. Per the germline V gene, CDR1 is MGHDK and CDR2 is SYGVNS. V shed 6 bases and J 3 bases; nucleotides not matched to a gene: 0. CDR3 DNA sequence: TGTGCCAGCAGGACTAGCGGGAGCTACGAGCAGTACTTC. Translating it yields CASRTSGSYEQYF.

The chain has TRBV9 and TRBJ2-1; TRBD2 is a possible D gene (6 bases). Trimming shortened V by 4 bases and J by 6 bases, and 17 bases separated the two germline ends. CDR1 is SGDLS, CDR2 YYNGEE, per germline. CDR3 length: 15 residues. DNA for the CDR3: TGTGCCAGCAGCCCCCGACGGGGGAGAAGCAATGAGCAGTTCTTC. Translating it yields CASSPRRGRSNEQFF.

The rearrangement joins TRBV5-1 to TRBJ2-3; a weak D match, TRBD1 (5 bases). Trimming stripped 4 bases from V and 5 bases from J, with 14 bases between. The CDR3 sequence is 14 residues long. The germline V gene has CDR1 SGHRS and CDR2 YFSETQ. CDR3 nucleotides: TGCGCCAGCAGCACCGTATTAGGACAAGATACGCAGTATTTT. This codes for CASSTVLGQDTQYF.